The 28 T cell receptor beta chains in this list originate from one sample, sequenced in a study of T-cell memory formation after mild COVID-19. TCRdb called the 5' RACE reads again in MiXCR, with one record for every CDR3 protein. Of under 300,000 distinct CDR3 sequences listed, about 16% are singletons. What was sequenced was PBMCs or a T cell subset sorted from them (not recorded which). These receptors originate from a man younger than 35 who had mild COVID-19 (a few samples of this study predate the infection). Cell type and time point are not known.

This clonotype was counted ten times or more. V gene TRBV25-1 combines with J gene TRBJ1-1, with TRBD1 identical over 7 bases. The V and J ends lost 4 bases and 6 bases, in that order; junction bases with no gene match: 8. The germline CDR1 and CDR2 sequences are MGHDK and SYGVNS. The length of the CDR3 is 14 residues. CDR3 in amino acids: CASSGHRGRSEAFF. In DNA, the CDR3 is TGTGCCAGCAGTGGTCACAGGGGAAGGTCTGAAGCTTTCTTT.

V usage is TRBV4-1 and J usage is TRBJ2-3; no definite D call. CDR3 length: 16 amino acids. The germline V gene has CDR1 MGHRA and CDR2 YSYEKL. The V gene lost 0 bases and the J gene lost 6 bases, with 16 bases spanning the gap. The CDR3 sequence is CASSQESGPNVDTQYF. CDR3 nucleotides: TGCGCCAGCAGCCAAGAGTCCGGGCCTAATGTTGATACGCAGTATTTT.

This chain links TRBV14 with TRBJ2-7; maybe TRBD1 (5 bases). V dropped 1 base and J dropped 2 bases, with 15 bases sitting between them. Germline V CDR1 and CDR2: SGHDN, FVKESK. The CDR3 has 16 residues. DNA for the CDR3: TGTGCCAGCAGCCAAGGTTGGCCCCTAGGGGCCTACGAGCAGTACTTC. It encodes CASSQGWPLGAYEQYF.

Many counts were recorded for this clonotype. This rearrangement joins TRBV6-2 or TRBV6-3 to TRBJ1-1, with D unclear. Looked up from germline, CDR1 is MNHEY and CDR2 is SVGEGT. The CDR3 is made up of 14 amino acids. Trimming left V 6 bases short and J 7 bases short, with 18 bases between. The CDR3 reads CASSHALFRGEAFF. The DNA of the CDR3 is TGTGCCAGCAGCCATGCCTTGTTCAGAGGTGAAGCTTTCTTT.

This clonotype was seen a handful of times. The chain couples TRBV7-2 to TRBJ2-3; D is possibly TRBD2 (6 bases). The CDR3 runs to 14 residues. Trimming removed 6 bases from V and 1 base from J, with 11 bases in between. CDR1 and CDR2 (germline): SGHTA, FQGNSA. CDR3 in amino acids: CASRKAGRTDTQYF. CDR3 DNA sequence: TGTGCCAGCAGAAAAGCGGGCCGCACAGATACGCAGTATTTT.

This clonotype was seen a few times. The chain carries TRBV4-1 and TRBJ2-5; 12 bases line up with TRBD2. J gave up 2 bases and V 4 bases, and 8 bases lay outside the gene matches. The CDR3 runs 17 residues. The germline gives CDR1 MGHRA, CDR2 YSYEKL. Written as DNA, the CDR3 is TGCGCCAGCAGCCGCACGTCTAGCGGGGGGGCACAAGAGACCCAGTACTTC. It codes for CASSRTSSGGAQETQYF.

This clonotype was picked up a small number of times. This sequence joins TRBV28 and TRBJ2-5; D possibly uses TRBD1 or TRBD2 (5 bases each). This CDR3 has 15 residues. V was clipped by 10 bases and J by 5 bases, with 23 bases between them. The germline V gene encodes CDR1 MDHEN and CDR2 SYDVKM. CDR3 nucleotide sequence: TGTGCCACCTCTCGGGGCACCTCTAGGTGGGAGACCCAGTACTTC. Amino acids: CATSRGTSRWETQYF.

The CDR3, as DNA: TGTGCCAGCAGTCCCCGGGACAGGGGGTCTGACGAGCAGTTCTTC. Translating it yields CASSPRDRGSDEQFF. The gene calls are TRBV6-6 and TRBJ2-1; 11 bases are a match to TRBD1. Losses at the gene ends were 5 bases for V and 10 bases for J; bases not matched to a gene: 10. CDR1 and CDR2 (germline): MNHNY, SVGAGI (reference sequence). This CDR3 is built from 15 residues.

This sequence joins TRBV3-1 and TRBJ1-1; D is ambiguous. Per germline, CDR1 LGHDT and CDR2 YNNKEL (reference sequence). V dropped 4 bases and J dropped 6 bases, with 18 bases sitting between them. The CDR3 length is 15 residues. The CDR3 sequence: CASSRLRDLGAEAFF. CDR3 bases: TGTGCCAGCAGCCGGTTGAGGGATTTAGGAGCTGAAGCTTTCTTT.

This clonotype was recorded a few times. The V and J genes are TRBV7-9 and TRBJ1-5, with a possible D match to TRBD1 (6 bases). Trimming shortened V by 6 bases and J by 3 bases, and 15 bases separated the two germline ends. The length of the CDR3 is 15 residues. Germline-derived CDR1 and CDR2 are SEHNR and FQNEAQ (reference sequence). Here the CDR3 DNA reads TGTGCCAGCAGTGCGCCAGGGGCCGTCAATCAGCCCCAGCATTTT. Amino acid sequence: CASSAPGAVNQPQHF.

This chain uses TRBV7-9 with TRBJ2-7; the D gene is possibly TRBD1 (6 bases). Trimming left V 5 bases short and J 6 bases short, with 17 bases between. The CDR3 has 14 amino acids. Germline V gene lookup returns CDR1 SEHNR and CDR2 FQNEAQ (reference sequence). The CDR3 DNA follows: TGTGCCAGCAGCCTCAGGGGCAGTCTAGGCGAGCAGTACTTC. Residues: CASSLRGSLGEQYF.

This clonotype was found a few times. CDR3: CASGSQGNQPQHF. The DNA for the CDR3 is TGTGCCAGCGGTTCACAGGGGAATCAGCCCCAGCATTTT. V usage is TRBV27 and J usage is TRBJ1-5; 7 positions agree with TRBD1. The CDR3 has 13 amino acids. The junction had 5 bases not matched to a gene; V was cut back by 8 bases and J by 4 bases. The germline gives CDR1 MNHEY, CDR2 SMNVEV (reference sequence).

The genes are TRBV5-1 and TRBJ2-1; D remains unclear. V lost 6 bases, J lost 1 base, and 14 bases lay in between. This CDR3 is 15 amino acids long. Germline loops: CDR1 SGHRS, CDR2 YFSETQ. CDR3: CASKGDPLSYNEQFF. The CDR3 DNA is TGCGCCAGCAAAGGTGATCCCTTGTCCTACAATGAGCAGTTCTTC.

The chain has TRBV28 and TRBJ1-1; D unclear. V was clipped by 3 bases and J by 5 bases, with 7 bases between them. Germline CDR1 is MDHEN and CDR2 is SYDVKM. CDR3 size: 12 residues. Here the CDR3 reads CASSLPRTEAFF. The DNA of the CDR3 is TGTGCCAGCAGTTTGCCCCGAACTGAAGCTTTCTTT.

The gene calls are TRBV6-2 or TRBV6-3 and TRBJ2-1; a possible D gene is TRBD2 (7 bases). The V end was cut by 3 bases, the J end by 7 bases, with 16 bases between. The length of the CDR3 is 15 residues. Germline CDR1 reads MNHEY; CDR2 reads SVGEGT. The CDR3 reads CASSYRGGPGNEQFF. In DNA form, the CDR3 reads TGTGCCAGCAGTTATAGGGGGGGGCCTGGGAATGAGCAGTTCTTC.

This clonotype was seen only a few times. The chain has TRBV27 and TRBJ1-2; a weak D match, TRBD1 (5 bases). V was trimmed by 0 bases and J by 6 bases, leaving 11 bases between them. The CDR3 runs to 14 residues. Germline CDR1 MNHEY, CDR2 SMNVEV (reference sequence). The CDR3 sequence is CASSLSVGVNGYTF. The CDR3 nucleotides are TGTGCCAGCAGTTTATCAGTAGGGGTTAATGGCTACACCTTC.

The chain combines TRBV10-3 with TRBJ2-5; TRBD1 matches 8 bases. This CDR3 is built from 14 residues. Per the germline V gene, CDR1 is ENHRY and CDR2 is SYGVKD. The V gene end was trimmed by 5 bases and the J gene end by 4 bases; junction bases not matched to a gene: 6. As DNA, the CDR3 is TGTGCCATCAGTAGACAGACAGGGGTAGAGACCCAGTACTTC. Translation: CAISRQTGVETQYF.

The gene calls are TRBV7-3 and TRBJ2-3; a weak D match, TRBD1 (5 bases). The CDR3 is 13 amino acids. Deletions cut 3 bases from V and 6 bases from J, with 10 bases between. Germline CDR1 reads SGHTA; CDR2 reads FQGTGA. The CDR3 spells CASSFLAGDTQYF. The CDR3 nucleotides read TGTGCCAGCAGCTTTTTAGCAGGGGATACGCAGTATTTT. The whole variable domain, remainder taken from reference TRBV7-3 and TRBJ2-3, is GAGVSQTPSNKVTEKGKYVELRCDPISGHTALYWYRQSLGQGPEFLIYFQGTGAADDSGLPNDRFFAVRPEGSVSTLKIQRTERGDSAVYLCASSFLAGDTQYFGPGTRLTVL.

The chain has TRBV7-8 and TRBJ2-2; D is perhaps TRBD1 or TRBD2 (6 bases each). CDR1 SGHVS and CDR2 FQNEAQ come from the germline V gene. The CDR3 sequence is 16 residues long. Trimming took 0 bases from V and 4 from J, leaving 12 bases between them. In nucleotides, the CDR3 is TGTGCCAGCAGCTTAGCGGGGGGCTTAGTCACCGGGGAGCTGTTTTTT. Its translation is CASSLAGGLVTGELFF.

Only a few counts were recorded for this clonotype. The chain combines TRBV7-9 with TRBJ2-7; D is perhaps TRBD2 (5 bases). Trimming removed 3 bases from V and 5 bases from J, with 5 bases in between. The CDR3 runs 11 residues. Germline assignment: CDR1 SEHNR and CDR2 FQNEAQ (reference sequence). The CDR3 DNA reads TGTGCCAGCAGCTTCGGGAACGAGCAGTACGTC. Translation gives CASSFGNEQYV.

The V gene is TRBV21-1, the J gene TRBJ1-1; the table's TRBD1 call for D was not verified on the DNA. TRBV21-1 is reported as a pseudogene. This CDR3 contains 14 residues. In nucleotides, the CDR3 is TGTGCCAGCATCCCCACAGGGCCTGACACTGAAGCTTTCTTT. It translates to CASIPTGPDTEAFF.

This clonotype has just a few counts. The chain combines TRBV6-2 or TRBV6-3 with TRBJ1-5, with 10 positions matching TRBD1. The J segment lost 6 bases and the V segment lost 4 bases, leaving 6 bases of the junction unmatched. Germline V gives CDR1 MNHEY, CDR2 SVGEGT. This CDR3 has 15 amino acids. This CDR3 is CASSFRQGARQPQHF. In nucleotides, the CDR3 is TGTGCCAGCAGTTTTCGACAGGGGGCACGTCAGCCCCAGCATTTT.

The gene calls are TRBV7-2 and TRBJ2-3; 11 nucleotides line up with TRBD2. Looked up from germline, CDR1 is SGHTA and CDR2 is FQGNSA. Trimming removed 5 bases from V and 3 bases from J; junction bases left unmatched: 4. The CDR3 has 15 amino acids. The CDR3 reads CASSKASGGTDTQYF. DNA for the CDR3: TGTGCCAGCAGCAAAGCTAGCGGGGGGACAGATACGCAGTATTTT. Full variable domain (rest looked up from reference TRBV7-2 and TRBJ2-3): GAGVSQSPSNKVTEKGKDVELRCDPISGHTALYWYRQSLGQGLEFLIYFQGNSAPDKSGLPSDRFSAERTGGSVSTLTIQRTQQEDSAVYLCASSKASGGTDTQYFGPGTRLTVL.

The V and J genes are TRBV20-1 and TRBJ1-1; D is possibly TRBD1 (6 bases). Trimming removed 6 bases from V and 3 bases from J, with 14 bases in between. In germline, CDR1 is DFQATT, CDR2 SNEGSKA (reference sequence). CDR3 size: 13 residues. The chain's CDR3 is CSAEGVMHTEAFF. CDR3 nucleotide sequence: TGCAGTGCCGAGGGGGTTATGCACACTGAAGCTTTCTTT.

This clonotype has just a few counts. This chain connects TRBV5-6 to TRBJ1-5; unclear D gene. The germline V gene encodes CDR1 SGHDT and CDR2 YYEEEE. The germline V and J ends were trimmed by 0 bases and 8 bases, with 6 bases remaining between them. The CDR3 is 12 residues long. The CDR3 nucleotides read TGTGCCAGCAGCTTGGCGAGGGAGCCCCAGCATTTT. Protein: CASSLAREPQHF.

This clonotype was seen a few times. The rearrangement links TRBV7-9 to TRBJ2-6; the match to TRBD2 covers 7 bases. The length of the CDR3 is 18 residues. Trimming cost V 4 bases and J 0 bases; bases outside gene matches: 9. Germline V lookup: CDR1 SEHNR, CDR2 FQNEAQ (reference sequence). The CDR3 protein is CASSSPPGLSSGANVLTF. The CDR3 DNA follows: TGTGCCAGCAGCTCGCCACCGGGACTAAGCTCTGGGGCCAACGTCCTGACTTTC.

The J gene is TRBJ2-3, the V gene TRBV4-1, with D perhaps assigned TRBD1 or TRBD2 (5 bases each). The CDR3 is 12 amino acids. Trimming left V 3 bases short and J 13 bases short, with 14 bases between. Germline loops: CDR1 MGHRA, CDR2 YSYEKL. CDR3 sequence (DNA): TGCGCCAGCAGCCACGGGGACCCGCCGGAGTATTTT. Protein: CASSHGDPPEYF.

The V and J genes are TRBV9 and TRBJ2-2; D is tentatively TRBD1 or TRBD2 (5 bases each). Germline V gene lookup returns CDR1 SGDLS and CDR2 YYNGEE. With 4 bases removed from V and 0 bases from J, the gap between germline ends came to 10 bases. This CDR3 has 15 residues. The CDR3 reads CASSPGPPNTGELFF. The CDR3 DNA sequence: TGTGCCAGCAGCCCGGGACCGCCGAACACCGGGGAGCTGTTTTTT.